This section outlines one T cell receptor beta chain sequence together with its context. These data belong to a study of blood T cells in healthy people across ages. This CDR3 has 15 amino acids. Germline values: CDR1 MNHNY, CDR2 SVGAGI (reference sequence). A sample-barcoded 5' primer and a J-beta primer mix were used in a second PCR of roughly 7 to 11 cycles. TCRdb ran MiXCR on the 5' RACE reads and lists one entry per CDR3 protein. Of some 1,000,000 distinct CDR3 sequences listed, approximately 25% were seen once; the top ten hold about 0.72%. In addition, the sample was reused for a study of T cells of mothers and their children. From that paper: Overlap in related mother-child pairs always slightly exceeded unrelated pairs, never significantly.

The sample taken for sequencing was blood. This TCR was recovered from a girl aged 2 to 9 in good health. V usage is TRBV6-6 and J usage is TRBJ2-1; 12 bases are a match to TRBD2. Matching the DNA end better, TRBJ2-7 makes the J call doubtful. In nucleotides, the CDR3 is TGTGCCAGCAGTTACCGACTAGCGGGAGTTGACGAGCAGTACTTC. Translating gives CASSYRLAGVDEQYF.